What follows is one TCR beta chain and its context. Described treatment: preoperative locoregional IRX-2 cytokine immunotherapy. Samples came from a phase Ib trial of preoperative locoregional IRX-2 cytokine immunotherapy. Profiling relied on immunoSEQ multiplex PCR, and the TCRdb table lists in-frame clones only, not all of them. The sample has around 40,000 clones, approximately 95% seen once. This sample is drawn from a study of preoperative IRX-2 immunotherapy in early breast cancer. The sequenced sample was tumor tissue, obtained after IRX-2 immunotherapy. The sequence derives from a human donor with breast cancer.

The DNA of the CDR3 is TGTGCCATCAGGGACCGACAGGACGACTATGGCTACACCTTC. This sequence encodes CAIRDRQDDYGYTF. The chain employs TRBV10-3 and TRBJ1-2, with TRBD1 as a possible D gene (6 bases). The CDR3 contains 14 residues. The germline V gene has CDR1 ENHRY and CDR2 SYGVKD. With 6 bases removed from V and 3 bases from J, the gap between germline ends came to 14 bases.